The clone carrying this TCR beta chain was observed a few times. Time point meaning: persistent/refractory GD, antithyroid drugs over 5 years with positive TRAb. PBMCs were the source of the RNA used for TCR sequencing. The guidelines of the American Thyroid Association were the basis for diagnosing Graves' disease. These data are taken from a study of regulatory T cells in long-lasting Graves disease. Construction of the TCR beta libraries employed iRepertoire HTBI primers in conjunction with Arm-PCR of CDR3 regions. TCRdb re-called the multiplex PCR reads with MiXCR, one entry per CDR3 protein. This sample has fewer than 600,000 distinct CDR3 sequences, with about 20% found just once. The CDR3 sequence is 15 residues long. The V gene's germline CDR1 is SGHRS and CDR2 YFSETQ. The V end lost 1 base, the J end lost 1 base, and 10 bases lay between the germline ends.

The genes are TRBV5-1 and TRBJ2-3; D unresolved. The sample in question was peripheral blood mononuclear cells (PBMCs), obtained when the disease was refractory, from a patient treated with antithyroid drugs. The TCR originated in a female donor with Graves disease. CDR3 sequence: CASSLWADRTDTQYF. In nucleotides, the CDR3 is TGCGCCAGCAGCTTGTGGGCGGACCGCACAGATACGCAGTATTTT.